A selection of T cell receptor beta chains follows, all from one sample in a study of a mutant IDH1 vaccine in newly diagnosed glioma. Their antigens remain unidentified. The repertoire was sequenced with immunoSEQ multiplex PCR; TCRdb's copy has only in-frame clones and lacks some. Among tens of thousands of clones listed, approximately 88% were seen once. Sample: PBMCs, taken from a glioma patient whose treatment included an IDH1 peptide vaccine. The receptors here all came from a man between 18 and 35 years old with glioma. Both conserved end residues are part of each CDR3. A D gene is named only where the DNA matches it firmly.

v_call,cdr3_length,j_call,d_call,cdr3_aa
TRBV7-8,18,TRBJ2-6,NA,CASSSQGYYGSGANVLTF
TRBV2,12,TRBJ2-1,NA,CASNRGGNEQFF
TRBV5-4,12,TRBJ1-2,NA,CASSFYPGGYTF
TRBV16,15,TRBJ1-4,NA,CASSPAGLRSEKLFF
TRBV6-6,13,TRBJ2-3,NA,CASSYADTDTQYF
TRBV6-5,15,TRBJ2-1,NA,CASSPVLSLYNEQFF
TRBV4-3,16,TRBJ1-2,NA,CASSQGAGVEYGGYTF
TRBV5-4,16,TRBJ1-6,NA,CASSRGEKAPNSPLHF
TRBV28,12,TRBJ1-4,NA,CASSLRTEKLFF
TRBV2,11,TRBJ2-4,NA,CASRRTDIQYF
TRBV4-3,18,TRBJ1-1,NA,CASSQIKGQLRINTEAFF
TRBV6-5,15,TRBJ2-1,TRBD2,CASSYSPSGSNEQFF
TRBV5-1,14,TRBJ2-7,NA,CASRVGTISYEQYF
TRBV10-1,16,TRBJ1-5,TRBD1,CATSYSRDRRDQPQHF
TRBV4-3,14,TRBJ1-2,NA,CASSQGSWGYGYTF
TRBV7-9,13,TRBJ2-7,NA,CASSEVKGGEQYF
TRBV5-8,15,TRBJ1-1,NA,CASSLGQVGHTEAFF
TRBV7-9,15,TRBJ2-5,NA,CASRPFRVGGETQYF
TRBV19,14,TRBJ2-7,NA,CASSSLRDGSEQYF
TRBV7-9,15,TRBJ1-2,NA,CASSLAGLSNYGYTF
TRBV9,13,TRBJ1-2,NA,CASSVGGGYGYTF
TRBV5-1,15,TRBJ2-1,TRBD2,CASSLGGTTNNEQFF
TRBV7-8,16,TRBJ1-1,NA,CASSLGVAGFGTEAFF
TRBV15,18,TRBJ2-1,TRBD2,CATSRRTSGRGNVYEQFF
TRBV27,14,TRBJ2-7,NA,CASSLQSGFSEQYF
TRBV5-6,14,TRBJ2-1,NA,CASSWLNSNNEQFF
TRBV30,16,TRBJ2-1,TRBD1,CAWGWGTGGSSDEQFF
TRBV30,13,TRBJ1-2,TRBD1,CAWILTGKDGYTF
TRBV4-3,16,TRBJ2-6,NA,CASSLGVLRGANVLTF
TRBV29-1,14,TRBJ2-7,TRBD2,CSVVAGPSSYEQYF
TRBV7-8,15,TRBJ1-4,NA,CASSFDPGGFEKLFF
TRBV6-6,14,TRBJ2-7,NA,CASSYSRESYEQYF
TRBV7-9,15,TRBJ2-3,NA,CASSPVTVSTDTQYF
TRBV19,14,TRBJ1-2,NA,CASIPWEGNYGYTF
TRBV27,14,TRBJ1-1,NA,CASSLTVSGTEAFF
TRBV25-1,15,TRBJ2-7,TRBD1,CASSDRGGLFYEQYF
TRBV28,15,TRBJ1-1,TRBD1,CASSSTQGANTEAFF
TRBV4-1,15,TRBJ2-7,TRBD2,CASSRKWGGIDEQYF
TRBV7-2,14,TRBJ1-2,NA,CASSPSGRADGYTF
TRBV15,15,TRBJ2-3,NA,CATSSRGFSTDTQYF
TRBV18,14,TRBJ2-5,NA,CASSPRGGTETQYF
TRBV11-2,15,TRBJ2-7,TRBD2,CASSFGGGPAYEQYF